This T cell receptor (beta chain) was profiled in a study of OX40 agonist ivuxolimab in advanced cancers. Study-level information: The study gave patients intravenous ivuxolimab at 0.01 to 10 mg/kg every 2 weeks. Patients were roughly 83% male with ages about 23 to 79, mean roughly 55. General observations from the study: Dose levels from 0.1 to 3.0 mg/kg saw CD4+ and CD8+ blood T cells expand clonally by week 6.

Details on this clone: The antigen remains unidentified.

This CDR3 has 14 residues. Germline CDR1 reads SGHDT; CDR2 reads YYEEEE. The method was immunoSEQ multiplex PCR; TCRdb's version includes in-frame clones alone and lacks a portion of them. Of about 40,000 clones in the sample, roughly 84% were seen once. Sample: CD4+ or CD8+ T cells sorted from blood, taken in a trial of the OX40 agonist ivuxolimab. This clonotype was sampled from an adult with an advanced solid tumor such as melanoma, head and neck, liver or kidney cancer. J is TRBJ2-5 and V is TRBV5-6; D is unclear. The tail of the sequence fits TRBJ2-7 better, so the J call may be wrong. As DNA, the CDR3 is TGTGCCAGCAGCTTGGGTCTCGTCATCTACGAGCAGTACTTC. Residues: CASSLGLVIYEQYF.